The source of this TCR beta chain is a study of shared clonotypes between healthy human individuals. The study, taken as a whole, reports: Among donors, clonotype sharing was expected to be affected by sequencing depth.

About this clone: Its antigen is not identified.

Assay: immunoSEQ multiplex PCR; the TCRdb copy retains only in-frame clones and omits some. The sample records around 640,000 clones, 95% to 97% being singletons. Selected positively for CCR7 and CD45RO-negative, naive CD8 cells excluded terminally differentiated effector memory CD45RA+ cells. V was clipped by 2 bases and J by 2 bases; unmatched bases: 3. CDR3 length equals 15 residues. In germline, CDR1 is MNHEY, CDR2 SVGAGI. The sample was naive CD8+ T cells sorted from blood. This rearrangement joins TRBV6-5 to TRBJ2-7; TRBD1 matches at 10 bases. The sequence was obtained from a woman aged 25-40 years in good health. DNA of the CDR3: TGTGCCAGCAGTTACGACAGGGGGCACGCCTACGAGCAGTACTTC. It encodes CASSYDRGHAYEQYF.